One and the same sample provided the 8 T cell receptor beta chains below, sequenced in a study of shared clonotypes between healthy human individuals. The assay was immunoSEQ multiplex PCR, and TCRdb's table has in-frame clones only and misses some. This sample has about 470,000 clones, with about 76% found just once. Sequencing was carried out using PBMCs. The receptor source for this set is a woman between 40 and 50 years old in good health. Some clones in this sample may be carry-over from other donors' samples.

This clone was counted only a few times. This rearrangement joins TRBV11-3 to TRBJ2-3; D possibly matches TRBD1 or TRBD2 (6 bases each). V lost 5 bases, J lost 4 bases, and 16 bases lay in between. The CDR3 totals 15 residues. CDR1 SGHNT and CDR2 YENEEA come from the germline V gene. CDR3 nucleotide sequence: TGTGCCAGCAGCGAGGGGGGAAACAGGGCAGATACGCAGTATTTT. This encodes CASSEGGNRADTQYF.

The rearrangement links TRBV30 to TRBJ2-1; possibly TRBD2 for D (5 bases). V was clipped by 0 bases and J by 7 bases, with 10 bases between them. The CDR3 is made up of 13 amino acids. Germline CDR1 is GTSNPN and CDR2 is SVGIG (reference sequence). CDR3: CAWSVHPGNEQFF. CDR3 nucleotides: TGTGCCTGGAGTGTACATCCGGGGAATGAGCAGTTCTTC.

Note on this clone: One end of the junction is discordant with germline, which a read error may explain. CDR3 sequence (DNA): TGCGCCAACAGCCAAGTGGGGGGGAGATCCAGCGAAAAACTGTTTTTT. Translating gives CANSQVGGRSSEKLFF. The chain recombines TRBV4-1 with TRBJ1-4, with D maybe TRBD1 (5 bases). The germline V gene has CDR1 MGHRA and CDR2 YSYEKL. This CDR3 region has 16 residues.

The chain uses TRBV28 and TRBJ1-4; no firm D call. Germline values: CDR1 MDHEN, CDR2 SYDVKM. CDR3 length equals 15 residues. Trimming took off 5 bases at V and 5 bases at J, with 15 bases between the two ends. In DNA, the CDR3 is TGTGCCAGCAGTATCGCTTTAGTGGGGAATGAAAAACTGTTTTTT. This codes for CASSIALVGNEKLFF.

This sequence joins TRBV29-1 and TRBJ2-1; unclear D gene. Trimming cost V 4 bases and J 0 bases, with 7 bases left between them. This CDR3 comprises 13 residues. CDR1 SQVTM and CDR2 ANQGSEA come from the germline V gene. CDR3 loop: CSVGRTSYNEQFF. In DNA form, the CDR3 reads TGCAGCGTTGGGCGGACCTCCTACAATGAGCAGTTCTTC.

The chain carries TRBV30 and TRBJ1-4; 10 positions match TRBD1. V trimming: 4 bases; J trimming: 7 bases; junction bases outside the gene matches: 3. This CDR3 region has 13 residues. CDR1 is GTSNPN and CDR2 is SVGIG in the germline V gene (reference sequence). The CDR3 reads CAWTDRGFEKLFF. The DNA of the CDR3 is TGTGCCTGGACGGACAGGGGGTTTGAAAAACTGTTTTTT.

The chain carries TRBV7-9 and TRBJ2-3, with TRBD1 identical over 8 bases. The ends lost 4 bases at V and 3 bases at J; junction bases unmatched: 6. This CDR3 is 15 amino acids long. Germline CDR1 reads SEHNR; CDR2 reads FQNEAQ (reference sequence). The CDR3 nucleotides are TGTGCCAGCAGCTCGGGACAGGTTGATACAGATACGCAGTATTTT. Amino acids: CASSSGQVDTDTQYF.

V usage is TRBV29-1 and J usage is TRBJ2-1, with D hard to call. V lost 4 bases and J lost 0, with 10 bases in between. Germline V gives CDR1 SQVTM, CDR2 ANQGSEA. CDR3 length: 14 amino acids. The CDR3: CSVGASSSYNEQFF. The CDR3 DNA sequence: TGCAGCGTTGGGGCCAGTAGCTCCTACAATGAGCAGTTCTTC.